One and the same sample provided the 23 T cell receptor beta chains below, sequenced in a study of long-term antiretroviral therapy in people with HIV. At survey level, the immunoSEQ assay was run in its v3.0 version. Assay: immunoSEQ multiplex PCR; the TCRdb copy retains only in-frame clones and omits some. The sample includes 25,000 to 30,000 clones, approximately 80% seen only once; the top ten take roughly 9.8%. The sample in question was unsorted PBMCs, obtained 2.7 to 2.8 years after starting antiretroviral therapy. All receptors come from a man younger than 45 with HIV.

The chain joins TRBV5-1 to TRBJ2-1, with D perhaps TRBD1 or TRBD2 (5 bases each). This CDR3 has 15 residues. The germline V gene encodes CDR1 SGHRS and CDR2 YFSETQ. V lost 2 bases, J lost 5 bases, and 14 bases lay in between. The CDR3 is CASSFAGAPHNEQFF. The CDR3 DNA reads as TGCGCCAGCAGCTTCGCCGGGGCCCCCCACAATGAGCAGTTCTTC.

The genes are TRBV6-5 and TRBJ1-6; D may be TRBD1 (5 bases). The CDR3 consists of 16 residues. Trimming cost V 2 bases and J 0 bases, with 8 bases left between them. In germline, CDR1 is MNHEY, CDR2 SVGAGI. The CDR3 protein is CASSYGDRSYNSPLHF. The CDR3 DNA sequence: TGTGCCAGCAGTTACGGGGACCGCTCCTATAATTCACCCCTCCACTTT.

CDR3 DNA: TGTGCCATCAGGAGGGGGGGGACCGGGGAGCTGTTTTTT. Protein product: CAIRRGGTGELFF. V usage is TRBV10-3 and J usage is TRBJ2-2; tentative D call: TRBD2 (7 bases). Trimming removed 6 bases at V and 5 bases at J, with 10 bases between. Looked up from germline, CDR1 is ENHRY and CDR2 is SYGVKD. The CDR3 sequence is 13 residues long.

This clone was detected only a few times. This chain connects TRBV6-1 to TRBJ1-1, with 7 bases lining up with TRBD1. Germline lookup yields CDR1 MNHNS and CDR2 SASEGT. The junction had 5 bases not matched to a gene; V was cut back by 6 bases and J by 1 base. The CDR3 loop spans 14 amino acids. The CDR3 region has the DNA TGTGCCAGCAGGACCGGGACAGCGAACACTGAAGCTTTCTTT. Amino acid sequence: CASRTGTANTEAFF.

The count of this clone is one. This rearrangement joins TRBV7-2 to TRBJ2-7, with TRBD1 matching 8 bases. Looked up from germline, CDR1 is SGHTA and CDR2 is FQGNSA. The CDR3 loop spans 15 amino acids. After removal of 2 bases from V and 1 base from J, the junction contained 4 bases not matched to a gene. DNA for the CDR3: TGTGCCAGCAGCTTAAGGCGACAGGGGTCCTACGAGCAGTACTTC. Amino acids: CASSLRRQGSYEQYF.

The V gene is TRBV7-9, the J gene TRBJ2-3; tentative D call: TRBD2 (5 bases). V was cut by 9 bases and J by 1 base, with 17 bases left in between. The germline V gene has CDR1 SEHNR and CDR2 FQNEAQ (reference sequence). CDR3 length: 15 residues. In DNA form, the CDR3 reads TGTGCCAGTAAGACTACAGCCATCGGCACAGATACGCAGTATTTT. It yields the protein CASKTTAIGTDTQYF.

This sequence joins TRBV30 and TRBJ1-1, with unresolved D. Germline-derived CDR1 and CDR2 are GTSNPN and SVGIG (reference sequence). The CDR3 runs 11 residues. Deletions cut 4 bases from V and 3 bases from J, with 6 bases between. CDR3 coding DNA: TGTGCCTGGAACAGAGACACTGAAGCTTTCTTT. Its protein is CAWNRDTEAFF.

This rearrangement joins TRBV28 to TRBJ2-1; D unresolved. Germline V gives CDR1 MDHEN, CDR2 SYDVKM. The CDR3 contains 13 residues. V lost 2 bases and J lost 8, with 10 bases in between. The CDR3 reads CASSLGLFYEQFF. DNA for the CDR3: TGTGCCAGCAGTTTAGGTCTGTTCTATGAGCAGTTCTTC.

The rearrangement joins TRBV18 to TRBJ2-1; 7 bases are shared with TRBD1. Germline CDR1 KGHSH, CDR2 LQKENI. The CDR3 has 16 residues. Germline trimming cut 2 bases from V and 4 bases from J; bases unmatched to any gene: 8. CDR3 sequence (DNA): TGTGCCAGCTCACCAAGGGGGCAGGCAGATTACAATGAGCAGTTCTTC. This gives the protein CASSPRGQADYNEQFF.

The chain is built from TRBV6-6 and TRBJ1-2; D is undetermined. This CDR3 contains 11 residues. Per germline, CDR1 MNHNY and CDR2 SVGAGI (reference sequence). The CDR3 nucleotides read TGTGGAAGCGGGCATCTCTATGGCTACACCTTC. Translating gives CGSGHLYGYTF.

The chain joins TRBV2 to TRBJ1-1; 7 bases align to TRBD1. This CDR3 has 11 amino acids. Germline V gene sequence: CDR1 SNHLY, CDR2 FYNNEI. V shed 8 bases, J shed 4 bases, and the junction held 1 base outside the gene matches. For the CDR3, the DNA is TGTGCCAGCTCAGGGGGCACTGAAGCTTTCTTT. Translation gives CASSGGTEAFF.

The V gene is TRBV7-9, the J gene TRBJ2-1; TRBD2 agrees at 10 bases. This CDR3 comprises 15 residues. J lost 6 bases, V lost 1 base, and 3 bases had no gene match. The germline V gene encodes CDR1 SEHNR and CDR2 FQNEAQ (reference sequence). CDR3 nucleotide sequence: TGTGCCAGCAGCTTAGGAGCGGGGGGGCGCAATGAGCAGTTCTTC. Its translation: CASSLGAGGRNEQFF.

This clone has only one observation. The chain employs TRBV30 and TRBJ2-1, with 14 positions matching TRBD2. Losses at the gene ends were 3 bases for V and 9 bases for J; bases not matched to a gene: 16. The CDR3 runs 18 residues. Germline V gene data show CDR1 as GTSNPN and CDR2 as SVGIG (reference sequence). The CDR3 reads CAWRFSGLAGGPGGEQFF. DNA for the CDR3: TGTGCCTGGAGGTTCTCCGGACTAGCGGGAGGCCCCGGGGGTGAGCAGTTCTTC.

V gene TRBV11-3 combines with J gene TRBJ2-1; no reliable D call. CDR1 is SGHNT and CDR2 is YENEEA in the germline V gene. The CDR3 runs to 13 residues. V lost 5 bases, J lost 6 bases, and 11 bases lay in between. Here the CDR3 reads CASSPRLSNEQFF. Written as DNA, the CDR3 is TGTGCCAGCAGCCCCCGTTTATCCAATGAGCAGTTCTTC.

The rearrangement uses TRBV2 and TRBJ2-3; a possible D gene is TRBD2 (6 bases). Germline V gives CDR1 SNHLY, CDR2 FYNNEI. The CDR3 consists of 13 residues. The ends were cut back, 4 bases at V and 6 bases at J, with 11 bases in the middle. CDR3 nucleotides: TGTGCCAGCAGTGGGGAGGTACTTGATACGCAGTATTTT. It translates to CASSGEVLDTQYF.

V gene TRBV2 combines with J gene TRBJ2-7; 12 positions match TRBD1. Losses at the gene ends were 4 bases for V and 7 bases for J; bases not matched to a gene: 11. Germline lookup yields CDR1 SNHLY and CDR2 FYNNEI. This CDR3 has 16 amino acids. The DNA of the CDR3 is TGTGCCAGCAGTGCACTGCCGGGACAGGGGGCGAAGGAGCAGTACTTC. Translation gives CASSALPGQGAKEQYF.

The V and J genes are TRBV19 and TRBJ2-7, with TRBD1 matching over 9 bases. Germline V gene lookup returns CDR1 LNHDA and CDR2 SQIVND (reference sequence). The CDR3 is 16 residues long. The V and J ends lost 5 bases and 2 bases, in that order; junction bases with no gene match: 10. This CDR3 reads CASSARPGQGTYEQYF. CDR3 nucleotides: TGTGCCAGTAGTGCGCGGCCCGGACAGGGGACCTACGAGCAGTACTTC.

This rearrangement joins TRBV5-1 to TRBJ1-2, with 7 nucleotides matching TRBD1. The CDR3 runs to 13 residues. With V trimmed by 1 base and J by 8 bases, 5 bases remained unmatched. CDR1 is SGHRS and CDR2 is YFSETQ in the germline V gene. CDR3 in amino acids: CASSLRGQEGYTF. The CDR3 region has the DNA TGCGCCAGCAGCTTGAGAGGACAGGAGGGCTACACCTTC.

V and J are TRBV11-2 and TRBJ2-1, with 11 nucleotides matching TRBD2. CDR1 is SGHAT, CDR2 FQNNGV, per germline. The CDR3 sequence is 16 residues long. Trimming removed 4 bases from V and 3 bases from J; junction bases left unmatched: 5. CDR3 amino acids: CASSSSGTSGYNEQFF. The CDR3 coding sequence is TGTGCCAGCAGCTCGTCCGGGACTAGCGGCTACAATGAGCAGTTCTTC.

This CDR3 reads CASSVGTGYNQPQHF. DNA for the CDR3: TGTGCCAGCAGCGTAGGTACAGGATACAATCAGCCCCAGCATTTT. The chain carries TRBV9 and TRBJ1-5, with D perhaps matching TRBD1 (5 bases). The germline CDR1 and CDR2 sequences are SGDLS and YYNGEE. This CDR3 comprises 15 residues. With 0 bases removed from V and 3 bases from J, the gap between germline ends came to 10 bases.

The rearrangement uses TRBV5-6 and TRBJ2-1; D tentatively fits TRBD1 or TRBD2 (5 bases each). The CDR3 contains 15 residues. The V and J ends lost 4 bases and 7 bases respectively, with 18 bases between them. Germline V gene sequence: CDR1 SGHDT, CDR2 YYEEEE. The CDR3 loop reads CASSPPEGLGNEQFF. The CDR3, as DNA: TGTGCCAGCAGCCCCCCCGAGGGGCTTGGGAATGAGCAGTTCTTC.

CDR3 protein: CASSHPSTPPTSYEQYF. As DNA, the CDR3 is TGTGCCAGCAGCCACCCCTCCACCCCCCCCACTTCCTACGAGCAGTACTTC. The chain carries TRBV7-2 and TRBJ2-7; unclear D gene. The V end was cut by 5 bases, the J end by 1 base, with 21 bases between. The germline V gene has CDR1 SGHTA and CDR2 FQGNSA. The CDR3 runs to 17 residues.

The chain employs TRBV19 and TRBJ2-5; D is perhaps TRBD1 (6 bases). Germline loops: CDR1 LNHDA, CDR2 SQIVND (reference sequence). The CDR3 sequence is 16 residues long. Trimming took off 6 bases at V and 3 bases at J, with 20 bases between the two ends. The CDR3 DNA sequence: TGTGCCAGTAGCCCGACAGGTTCCTGGCCCAAAGAGACCCAGTACTTC. Translation gives CASSPTGSWPKETQYF.